The present TCR beta chain was sequenced within a study of blood T cell repertoires in COVID-19. Study summary: COVID-19 samples from acute and convalescent phases originated in the United States, Italy and Spain. Sample material is recorded as cDNA or gDNA derived from T cells, B-cell-depleted T cells, or PBMCs.

Measured with immunoSEQ multiplex PCR; TCRdb has only the in-frame clones, and not every one. This repertoire shows approximately 210,000 clones, 65% to 90% found once; its top ten account for 5.1%. Germline CDR1 reads LGHNA; CDR2 reads YNFKEQ. The length of the CDR3 is 17 residues. V gave up 0 bases and J gave up 3 bases, with 18 bases separating them. Sequencing was performed on peripheral blood. The V call is TRBV4-2, the J call TRBJ2-7, with a tentative D call TRBD2 (6 bases). The TCR sequence derives from a human donor in a cohort sampled during active COVID-19. The CDR3 loop reads CASSQDLGGISFYEQYF. Here the CDR3 DNA reads TGTGCCAGCAGCCAAGATCTAGGAGGGATTAGCTTCTACGAGCAGTACTTC.